This T cell receptor beta chain was captured in a study of blood T cell repertoires in COVID-19. Across the whole study: COVID-19 samples from acute and convalescent phases originated in the United States, Italy and Spain.

Germline V gives CDR1 LNHNV, CDR2 YYDKDF (reference sequence). The CDR3 covers 12 residues. V was shortened by 5 bases and J by 5 bases, with 7 bases between the two germline ends. One Seattle source followed patients from active infection through their disease course. The authors' processing: Scientists estimated how many nucleated cells there were by amplifying reference gene primers. The assay was immunoSEQ multiplex PCR, and TCRdb's table has in-frame clones only and misses some. That table furnishes V, J and clone size, whereas the DNA furnished D and trimming. This table has 140,000 or so clones, around 83% appearing once.

The sequencing input was peripheral blood. The source is a man aged 25-40 years with COVID-19, enrolled during active disease. The rearrangement uses TRBV15 and TRBJ2-1; no firm D call. In DNA form, the CDR3 reads TGTGCCACCAGCGGCCTAGACAATGAGCAGTTCTTC. Translated, it gives CATSGLDNEQFF.